The clone carrying this TCR beta chain was detected once. Antigen specificity is unknown. This entry comes from a study of shared clonotypes between healthy human individuals. For the study at large: The study enrolled a couple of women and a few men aged 18 to 49.

Donors included only healthy HIV-negative adults lacking recent acute infections or vaccinations. Study-level points and caveats: The small donor group covered limited genetic and exposure diversity.

When replicate PCRs were run on sorted subsets, they used around 200 ng DNA, roughly 30,000 T cell genomes. Some clones are missing from TCRdb's copy, which holds only in-frame ones; the method was immunoSEQ multiplex PCR. The repertoire includes some 2,000,000 clones, 85% to 95% of them detected once, and 0.13% sits in the top ten. V lost 1 base and J 9 bases, leaving 7 bases between the germline ends. The germline CDR1 and CDR2 sequences are LNHDA and SQIVND (reference sequence). This CDR3 comprises 13 residues. The gene calls are TRBV19 and TRBJ1-6; D is undetermined. Sequenced: naive CD4+ T cells sorted from blood. Sample subset: CD45RA+ positively selected. This TCR was recovered from a young man in good health. The CDR3 here is CASSIGVASPLHF. As DNA, the CDR3 is TGTGCCAGTAGTATAGGCGTTGCTTCACCCCTCCACTTT.